This TCR beta chain was obtained from a study of blood T cell repertoires in COVID-19. Participants spanned ages roughly 18 to 95 years and resided in about 24 US areas. Two consecutive negative NP/OP PCR tests, clearance, or resolved symptoms defined Cohort 3 recovery. The germline V gene has CDR1 ENHRY and CDR2 SYGVKD. The CDR3 is 19 residues long. V shed 2 bases, J shed 1 base, and the junction held 9 bases outside the gene matches. In the original analysis: It was from reference gene primer amplification that nucleated cell counts were estimated. Sequenced by immunoSEQ multiplex PCR; TCRdb stores in-frame clones only, minus some. D and trimming come from the DNA, and the V and J calls and clone size come from that table. The sample holds about 410,000 clones, less than 95% seen once.

J is TRBJ2-1 and V is TRBV10-3; 12 bases agree with TRBD2. The sequencing sample was made of PBMCs or T cells enriched from blood (not recorded which). This receptor was identified in a young man who had recovered from COVID-19. The CDR3 DNA is TGTGCCATCAGTGAGATTCGGCTAGCGGGGGGGCCGTCCTACAATGAGCAGTTCTTC. Protein product: CAISEIRLAGGPSYNEQFF.